This is a list of T cell receptor beta chains from one sample in a study of blood T cell repertoires in COVID-19. Sequenced by immunoSEQ multiplex PCR; TCRdb stores in-frame clones only, minus some. This sample yields roughly 260,000 clones, of which around 87% are seen a single time; 2.3% belongs to the top ten. Sequencing input: peripheral blood. The source of these receptors is a woman in her 50s with acute or convalescent COVID-19. Both conserved end residues are part of each CDR3. D genes are given only for firm matches. Some rows mark clone size as missing; the rest say once, few, many or name a class of expanded clone.

cdr3_aa: CASSQALTGNTEAFF; cdr3_nt: TGTGCCAGCAGCCAAGCGTTAACAGGGAACACTGAAGCTTTCTTT; d_call: .; v_call: TRBV4-2; clone_size: .; j_call: TRBJ1-1
cdr3_aa: CASSVEAGRGEQFF; cdr3_nt: TGTGCCAGCAGTGTTGAAGCGGGACGGGGTGAGCAGTTCTTC; d_call: TRBD2; v_call: TRBV6-4; clone_size: .; j_call: TRBJ2-1
cdr3_aa: CASRRDLDTQYF; cdr3_nt: TGTGCCAGCAGGAGGGATCTAGATACGCAGTATTTT; d_call: .; v_call: TRBV28; clone_size: .; j_call: TRBJ2-3
cdr3_aa: CASKLAESYNEQFF; cdr3_nt: TGTGCCAGCAAGCTAGCAGAGAGCTACAATGAGCAGTTCTTC; d_call: .; v_call: TRBV7-2; clone_size: once; j_call: TRBJ2-1
cdr3_aa: CASGLGGGTETQYF; cdr3_nt: TGTGCTAGTGGTTTGGGGGGAGGGACGGAGACCCAGTACTTC; d_call: TRBD2; v_call: TRBV12-5; clone_size: .; j_call: TRBJ2-5
cdr3_aa: CASSPRAASGRSYNEQFF; cdr3_nt: TGTGCCAGCAGTCCCCGGGCAGCTAGCGGGAGGTCCTACAATGAGCAGTTCTTC; d_call: TRBD2; v_call: TRBV27; clone_size: .; j_call: TRBJ2-1
cdr3_aa: CASSQEPQMNTEAFF; cdr3_nt: TGCGCCAGCAGCCAAGAACCACAGATGAACACTGAAGCTTTCTTT; d_call: .; v_call: TRBV4-1; clone_size: .; j_call: TRBJ1-1
cdr3_aa: CASSLGGQTYEQYF; cdr3_nt: TGTGCCAGCAGCTTAGGGGGACAAACCTACGAGCAGTACTTC; d_call: .; v_call: TRBV7-2; clone_size: .; j_call: TRBJ2-7
cdr3_aa: CASSLWGTSGNEQFF; cdr3_nt: TGTGCCAGCAGCTTGTGGGGGACTAGCGGGAATGAGCAGTTCTTC; d_call: TRBD2; v_call: TRBV5-6; clone_size: .; j_call: TRBJ2-1
cdr3_aa: CASSLSGKYNEQFF; cdr3_nt: TGTGCCAGCAGTTTGTCAGGGAAGTACAATGAGCAGTTCTTC; d_call: .; v_call: TRBV28; clone_size: .; j_call: TRBJ2-1
cdr3_aa: CASSQEIPGTHTDTQYF; cdr3_nt: TGTGCCAGCAGCCAAGAGATTCCAGGTACCCACACAGATACGCAGTATTTT; d_call: .; v_call: TRBV3-1/TRBV3-2; clone_size: .; j_call: TRBJ2-3
cdr3_aa: CASSKAGLAFGEQYF; cdr3_nt: TGTGCCAGCAGCAAAGCGGGACTAGCATTTGGTGAGCAGTACTTC; d_call: TRBD2; v_call: TRBV7-2; clone_size: .; j_call: TRBJ2-7
cdr3_aa: CASTTNGDSEAFF; cdr3_nt: TGTGCCAGCACCACTAATGGGGACTCTGAAGCTTTCTTT; d_call: .; v_call: TRBV12-3/TRBV12-4; clone_size: .; j_call: TRBJ1-1
cdr3_aa: CASSLTGPNEKLFF; cdr3_nt: TGCGCCAGCAGCTTAACAGGGCCTAATGAAAAACTGTTTTTT; d_call: .; v_call: TRBV5-1; clone_size: .; j_call: TRBJ1-4
cdr3_aa: CSVEGGSGYTF; cdr3_nt: TGCAGCGTTGAAGGGGGCTCCGGCTACACCTTC; d_call: .; v_call: TRBV29-1; clone_size: .; j_call: TRBJ1-2
cdr3_aa: CASSLQTGAYGYTF; cdr3_nt: TGTGCCAGCAGTCTCCAGACAGGGGCTTATGGCTACACCTTC; d_call: TRBD1; v_call: TRBV25-1; clone_size: .; j_call: TRBJ1-2
cdr3_aa: CAISAGGGGETQYF; cdr3_nt: TGTGCCATCAGCGCCGGGGGGGGCGGAGAGACCCAGTACTTC; d_call: TRBD2; v_call: TRBV10-3; clone_size: .; j_call: TRBJ2-5
cdr3_aa: CASSLGGRLPALHEQYF; cdr3_nt: TGTGCCAGCAGCTTGGGGGGCCGTCTCCCCGCCCTCCACGAGCAGTACTTC; d_call: .; v_call: TRBV5-4; clone_size: .; j_call: TRBJ2-7
cdr3_aa: CASFMTGQGNYGYTF; cdr3_nt: TGTGCCAGCTTTATGACGGGACAGGGTAACTATGGCTACACCTTC; d_call: TRBD1; v_call: TRBV28; clone_size: .; j_call: TRBJ1-2
cdr3_aa: CASSSTQGLDEQFF; cdr3_nt: TGTGCCAGCAGCTCAACTCAGGGGTTGGATGAGCAGTTCTTC; d_call: .; v_call: TRBV11-1; clone_size: .; j_call: TRBJ2-1
cdr3_aa: CASSPTLTSGAYNEQFF; cdr3_nt: TGCGCCAGCAGCCCTACCCTGACTAGCGGGGCCTACAATGAGCAGTTCTTC; d_call: TRBD2; v_call: TRBV5-1; clone_size: .; j_call: TRBJ2-1
cdr3_aa: CASSADSGRADDTQYF; cdr3_nt: TGTGCCAGCAGCGCTGATAGCGGGAGGGCCGACGATACGCAGTATTTT; d_call: TRBD2; v_call: TRBV11-3; clone_size: .; j_call: TRBJ2-3
cdr3_aa: CASKTGAGNTIYF; cdr3_nt: TGTGCCAGTAAGACAGGGGCTGGAAACACCATATATTTT; d_call: TRBD1; v_call: TRBV19; clone_size: .; j_call: TRBJ1-3
cdr3_aa: CATSRDRMTEAFF; cdr3_nt: TGTGCCACCAGCAGGGACAGGATGACTGAAGCTTTCTTT; d_call: TRBD1; v_call: TRBV15; clone_size: .; j_call: TRBJ1-1
cdr3_aa: CASSLQGANTEAFF; cdr3_nt: TGTGCCAGCAGTTTACAGGGGGCGAACACTGAAGCTTTCTTT; d_call: TRBD1; v_call: TRBV27; clone_size: .; j_call: TRBJ1-1
cdr3_aa: CAWQEFYGYTF; cdr3_nt: TGTGCCTGGCAGGAATTCTATGGCTACACCTTC; d_call: .; v_call: TRBV30; clone_size: once; j_call: TRBJ1-2
cdr3_aa: CASRLGGARQPQHF; cdr3_nt: TGTGCCAGCAGGCTAGGAGGGGCTCGTCAGCCCCAGCATTTT; d_call: .; v_call: TRBV7-2; clone_size: .; j_call: TRBJ1-5
cdr3_aa: CASSLNRDYEQYF; cdr3_nt: TGTGCCAGCAGTTTAAACAGGGACTACGAGCAGTACTTC; d_call: .; v_call: TRBV12-3/TRBV12-4; clone_size: .; j_call: TRBJ2-7
cdr3_aa: CASRAGVGNTEAFF; cdr3_nt: TGCGCCAGCAGAGCAGGGGTGGGGAACACTGAAGCTTTCTTT; d_call: .; v_call: TRBV5-1; clone_size: .; j_call: TRBJ1-1
cdr3_aa: CASSKEPVLWNQPQHF; cdr3_nt: TGTGCCAGCAGCAAAGAACCGGTCCTATGGAATCAGCCCCAGCATTTT; d_call: .; v_call: TRBV21-1; clone_size: .; j_call: TRBJ1-5
cdr3_aa: CAWSWTGRYGYTF; cdr3_nt: TGTGCCTGGAGTTGGACAGGGCGTTATGGCTACACCTTC; d_call: TRBD1; v_call: TRBV30; clone_size: .; j_call: TRBJ1-2
cdr3_aa: CASSQDSRGDEQFF; cdr3_nt: TGTGCCAGCAGCCAAGATTCGCGCGGGGATGAGCAGTTCTTC; d_call: .; v_call: TRBV3-1/TRBV3-2; clone_size: .; j_call: TRBJ2-1
cdr3_aa: CASSFSGAGTQYF; cdr3_nt: TGTGCCAGCAGCTTTTCGGGAGCGGGTACGCAGTATTTT; d_call: .; v_call: TRBV7-3; clone_size: .; j_call: TRBJ2-3
cdr3_aa: CASSVGGAGFNEKLFF; cdr3_nt: TGTGCCAGCAGTGTCGGAGGGGCAGGGTTTAATGAAAAACTGTTTTTT; d_call: .; v_call: TRBV6-1; clone_size: once; j_call: TRBJ1-4
cdr3_aa: CSAKLPGEQYF; cdr3_nt: TGCAGTGCTAAACTACCGGGGGAGCAGTACTTC; d_call: .; v_call: TRBV20-1; clone_size: .; j_call: TRBJ2-7
cdr3_aa: CASSQGGTGPNNQPQHF; cdr3_nt: TGCGCCAGCAGCCAAGGGGGAACAGGGCCCAACAATCAGCCCCAGCATTTT; d_call: .; v_call: TRBV4-1; clone_size: .; j_call: TRBJ1-5
cdr3_aa: CASSLEGGYTEAFF; cdr3_nt: TGTGCCAGCAGCTTAGAAGGGGGCTACACTGAAGCTTTCTTT; d_call: TRBD1; v_call: TRBV7-9; clone_size: .; j_call: TRBJ1-1
cdr3_aa: CASSIGWGGDTEAFF; cdr3_nt: TGCGCCAGCAGCATAGGATGGGGCGGGGACACTGAAGCTTTCTTT; d_call: .; v_call: TRBV5-1; clone_size: .; j_call: TRBJ1-1
cdr3_aa: CASSRRQRDGYTF; cdr3_nt: TGTGCCAGCAGCCGAAGACAGAGAGATGGCTACACCTTC; d_call: .; v_call: TRBV16; clone_size: .; j_call: TRBJ1-2